What follows is one T cell receptor beta chain and its context. The repertoire was sequenced with immunoSEQ multiplex PCR; TCRdb's copy has only in-frame clones and lacks some. In the table there are 15,000 to 18,000 clones, 25% to 40% of which are singletons. The germline V gene has CDR1 KGHSH and CDR2 LQKENI. V was shortened by 0 bases and J by 5 bases, with 10 bases between the two germline ends. The length of the CDR3 is 14 residues. The source of the sample is a study of graft-versus-host responses after intestinal transplantation. General study findings and limits: GvH clones were identified in recipient marrow, with some first appearing in ileum or blood.

Proliferating CFSE-low CD3+CD4+ and CD3+CD8+ responders were sorted post-reaction. The chain joins TRBV18 to TRBJ1-1; the D is unclear. The sequencing here drew on alloreactive CD4+ T cells from a mixed lymphocyte reaction culture, taken before intestinal transplant. The sample's subset: CFSE-low proliferating T cells sorted from approximately 6-day pre-transplant mixed lymphocyte reaction (GvH or HvG direction). The TCR comes from a human patient who received an intestinal transplant. In nucleotides, the CDR3 is TGTGCCAGCTCACCACCGAAGGGAGAAACTGAAGCTTTCTTT. Its translation: CASSPPKGETEAFF.